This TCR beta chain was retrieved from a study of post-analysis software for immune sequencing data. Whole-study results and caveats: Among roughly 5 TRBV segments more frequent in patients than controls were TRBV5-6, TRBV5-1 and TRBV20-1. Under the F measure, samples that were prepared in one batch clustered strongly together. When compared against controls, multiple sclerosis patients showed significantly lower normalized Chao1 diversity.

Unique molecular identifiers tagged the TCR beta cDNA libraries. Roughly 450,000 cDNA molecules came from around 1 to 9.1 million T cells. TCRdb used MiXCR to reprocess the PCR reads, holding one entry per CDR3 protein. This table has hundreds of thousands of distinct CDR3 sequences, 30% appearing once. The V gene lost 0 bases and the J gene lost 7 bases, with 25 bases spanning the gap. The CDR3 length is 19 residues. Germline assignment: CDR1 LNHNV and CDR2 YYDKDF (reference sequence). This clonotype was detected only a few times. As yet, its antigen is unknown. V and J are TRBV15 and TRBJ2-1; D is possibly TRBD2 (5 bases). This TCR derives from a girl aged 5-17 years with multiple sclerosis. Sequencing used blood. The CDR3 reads CATSRDLPAGIFGGNEQFF. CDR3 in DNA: TGTGCCACCAGCAGAGATCTACCGGCCGGAATCTTCGGAGGTAATGAGCAGTTCTTC.